This T cell receptor beta chain comes out of a study of shared clonotypes between healthy human individuals. Broader study findings: Genetic and exposure-history diversity was limited by the few donors.

Roughly 93 million PBMCs supplied genomic DNA for unsorted samples. To note about this clone: Its matching antigen is unknown.

The CDR3 covers 15 residues. V dropped 4 bases and J dropped 1 base, with 13 bases sitting between them. CDR1 and CDR2 (germline): ENHRY, SYGVKD. This was a deep-level run. The quantity of DNA used in unsorted PBMC replicate PCRs was approximately 300 ng, corresponding to tens of thousands of T cell genomes. Libraries were prepared by immunoSEQ multiplex PCR; TCRdb keeps only in-frame clonotypes and omits some of them. The table lists about 490,000 clones, 81% of them singletons. This sequence was found in a woman aged 40-49 years in good health. Some clones in this sample may be carry-over from other donors' samples. Sequencing was performed on PBMCs. The chain couples TRBV10-3 to TRBJ1-1; D might be TRBD1 (6 bases). The CDR3 spells CAISGPGGGNTEAFF. The CDR3 bases are TGTGCCATCAGTGGGCCGGGAGGGGGGAACACTGAAGCTTTCTTT.